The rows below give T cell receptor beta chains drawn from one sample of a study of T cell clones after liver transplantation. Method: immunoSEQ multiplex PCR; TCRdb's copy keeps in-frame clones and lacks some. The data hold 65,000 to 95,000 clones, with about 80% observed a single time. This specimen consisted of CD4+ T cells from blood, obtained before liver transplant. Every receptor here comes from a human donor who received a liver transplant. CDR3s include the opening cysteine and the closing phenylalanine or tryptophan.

CDR3aa: CASSEGVFRGEAFF
j_gene: TRBJ1-1
v_gene: TRBV6-1

CDR3aa: CASTRGRQDPRETQYF
j_gene: TRBJ2-5
v_gene: TRBV21-1

CDR3aa: CASSQMVGRGAGTDTQYF
j_gene: TRBJ2-3
v_gene: TRBV4-3

CDR3aa: CASSLAHRQGTSYEQYF
j_gene: TRBJ2-7
v_gene: TRBV7-6

CDR3aa: CSARAGNTIYF
j_gene: TRBJ1-3
v_gene: TRBV20-1

CDR3aa: CASSLGTGWTDTQYF
j_gene: TRBJ2-3
v_gene: TRBV7-9

CDR3aa: CASSLSGNEQYF
j_gene: TRBJ2-7
v_gene: TRBV11-2

CDR3aa: CASSLMRTGNYGYTF
j_gene: TRBJ1-2
v_gene: TRBV28

CDR3aa: CALGATDTQYF
j_gene: TRBJ2-3
v_gene: TRBV28

CDR3aa: CASSFRTSGTNEQFF
j_gene: TRBJ2-1
v_gene: TRBV7-9

CDR3aa: CASSPLQGYTEAFF
j_gene: TRBJ1-1
v_gene: TRBV4-3

CDR3aa: CASRIGAYGYTF
j_gene: TRBJ1-2
v_gene: TRBV28

CDR3aa: CASSLRLADGGTQYF
j_gene: TRBJ2-5
v_gene: TRBV19

CDR3aa: CSVVRSYEQYF
j_gene: TRBJ2-7
v_gene: TRBV29-1

CDR3aa: CASSPPGGLDYGYTF
j_gene: TRBJ1-2
v_gene: TRBV25-1

CDR3aa: CASSSTRRPRIYGYTF
j_gene: TRBJ1-2
v_gene: TRBV7-2

CDR3aa: CAIREFWETQYF
j_gene: TRBJ2-5
v_gene: TRBV7-9

CDR3aa: CASSGDTRLYGYTF
j_gene: TRBJ1-2
v_gene: TRBV6-5

CDR3aa: CASSLTGRPRQYF
j_gene: TRBJ2-7
v_gene: TRBV27

CDR3aa: CASIPGLQQETQYF
j_gene: TRBJ2-5
v_gene: TRBV27

CDR3aa: CASSTTGRPSNTEAFF
j_gene: TRBJ1-1
v_gene: TRBV28

CDR3aa: CASSLTGIGTEAFF
j_gene: TRBJ1-1
v_gene: TRBV19

CDR3aa: CASSLDQNTGELFF
j_gene: TRBJ2-2
v_gene: TRBV11-3

CDR3aa: CASSLAGQEDEQYF
j_gene: TRBJ2-7
v_gene: TRBV6-1

CDR3aa: CASSDSGTGDTGELFF
j_gene: TRBJ2-2
v_gene: TRBV6-4

CDR3aa: CASRTTGGSTDTQYF
j_gene: TRBJ2-3
v_gene: TRBV7-3

CDR3aa: CASSISGALREQFF
j_gene: TRBJ2-1
v_gene: TRBV19

CDR3aa: CASSMSRLNTEAFF
j_gene: TRBJ1-1
v_gene: TRBV19

CDR3aa: CASSGTSGPGGELFF
j_gene: TRBJ2-2
v_gene: TRBV2

CDR3aa: CASSLFSGVGGYTF
j_gene: TRBJ1-2
v_gene: TRBV27

CDR3aa: CASNLQGIREQFF
j_gene: TRBJ2-1
v_gene: TRBV2

CDR3aa: CASSLGIGGDEQYF
j_gene: TRBJ2-7
v_gene: TRBV5-1

CDR3aa: CASSIIGWERRISGNTIYF
j_gene: TRBJ1-3
v_gene: TRBV19

CDR3aa: CASRNSGKPSYEQYF
j_gene: TRBJ2-7
v_gene: TRBV28

CDR3aa: CASSVGSQDRGRETQYF
j_gene: TRBJ2-5
v_gene: TRBV9

CDR3aa: CASSLGTGVPDTQYF
j_gene: TRBJ2-3
v_gene: TRBV11-2

CDR3aa: CASSLGATGRETQYF
j_gene: TRBJ2-5
v_gene: TRBV5-4

CDR3aa: CASSAFGGAPNEKLFF
j_gene: TRBJ1-4
v_gene: TRBV2

CDR3aa: CTSGTGYSNQPQHF
j_gene: TRBJ1-5
v_gene: TRBV28

CDR3aa: CASSVGLIDGELFF
j_gene: TRBJ2-2
v_gene: TRBV9

CDR3aa: CASSGSGGRAVYEQYF
j_gene: TRBJ2-7
v_gene: TRBV10-2

CDR3aa: CASCKRDRVNSPLHF
j_gene: TRBJ1-6
v_gene: TRBV5-1

CDR3aa: CASSPQVGVKEKLFF
j_gene: TRBJ1-4
v_gene: TRBV4-1

CDR3aa: CATSREPPRGAGGGNEQFF
j_gene: TRBJ2-1
v_gene: TRBV15

CDR3aa: CASSYSTGHTDTQYF
j_gene: TRBJ2-3
v_gene: TRBV6-5

CDR3aa: CASSSTGRPQHF
j_gene: TRBJ1-5
v_gene: TRBV19

CDR3aa: CASSLRRQGFEQYF
j_gene: TRBJ2-7
v_gene: TRBV27

CDR3aa: CASSLWDSRNQPQHF
j_gene: TRBJ1-5
v_gene: TRBV28

CDR3aa: CASSSSLAGSYGYTF
j_gene: TRBJ1-2
v_gene: TRBV5-1

CDR3aa: CASSLGFSYEQYF
j_gene: TRBJ2-7
v_gene: TRBV28

CDR3aa: CASSPPGQNTEAFF
j_gene: TRBJ1-1
v_gene: TRBV6-6

CDR3aa: CASSESVSEQFF
j_gene: TRBJ2-1
v_gene: TRBV10-2

CDR3aa: CASSEQGRAISPQHF
j_gene: TRBJ1-5
v_gene: TRBV6-1